This T cell receptor beta chain stems from a study of blood T cell repertoires in COVID-19. Measured with immunoSEQ multiplex PCR; TCRdb has only the in-frame clones, and not every one. The sample includes about 180,000 clones, about 82% of them seen just once. The CDR3 spans 16 residues. The germline gives CDR1 MGHRA, CDR2 YSYEKL. J was trimmed by 2 bases and V by 1 base; bases with no gene match: 4. Across about two dozen US areas, participants ranged in age from about 18 to 89 years. The V call is TRBV4-1, the J call TRBJ1-3; TRBD1 aligns across 8 bases. Sequenced sample: PBMCs or T cells enriched from blood (not recorded which). This sequence was found in a young woman who had recovered from COVID-19. CDR3 loop: CASSQGTGWPGNTIYF. CDR3 nucleotides: TGCGCCAGCAGCCAAGGGACAGGGTGGCCTGGAAACACCATATATTTT.